This T cell receptor beta chain originates from a study of cytomegalovirus exposure and HLA in healthy donors (dated by TCRdb to 2015 to 2018). As for the study more broadly: An earlier analysis of several hundred of the donors reported 250 to 300 Gb of sequence data and roughly 110 million unique TCR beta sequences from roughly 180 million T cells. About 300 gigabases of sequencing data and roughly 80 million unique TCR sequences made up an early release that covered 500 to 650 HLA-typed donors. The genetic ancestry cluster associated with self-reported Caucasian donors included about 84% of the roughly 400 genotyped donors. The study aimed to test whether cataloging public T cell receptors could reveal signatures of past pathogen exposure. The study profiled the T cell repertoires of 500 to 800 subjects by immunosequencing and related them to cytomegalovirus serostatus. In addition to the first cohort of roughly 700 subjects, a separate validation cohort of approximately 110 different subjects was used. High-throughput TCR immunosequencing, statistical association of individual TCRs with disease status, and machine learning were combined to predict cytomegalovirus infection status. A later analysis re-examined previously published TCR beta repertoires from 610 or so donors and added high-resolution HLA genotyping to investigate patterns of TCR occurrence. Rather than drawing on any new phenotypic data, the later analysis identified candidate immune exposures from TCR beta sequences and the way those sequences occurred across donors. An earlier analysis of 500 to 650 of the donors applied high-throughput TCR beta sequencing to assess whether each TCR beta V gene segment acted as functional or pseudogenic. Donor age, sex, ethnicity and CMV serostatus were collected together with the repertoire data. Genome-wide SNP genotypes for about 65% of the 666 donors were used in a later genetic analysis, which treated that subset as a discovery cohort. All discovery cohort repertoires had been generated using a single sequencing platform. Class I and class II HLA loci were covered by the typing at four-digit resolution. The number of donors typed differed by locus, with about 629-630 for A, B, C, DRB1 and DQB1, around 560 for DQA1, nearly 610 for DPA1, and around 460 for DPB1. A handful of DR-DQ haplotypes were handled as single units for association and clustering because linkage in the cohort was strong. Across about 370 genotyped donors of the cohort, an average of approximately 240,000 unique TCR beta nucleotide sequences per donor were sequenced, and around 19% of those sequences were non-productive.

To note about this clone: Its antigen remains unidentified.

General study outcomes and caveats: An earlier analysis of approximately 600 of the donors showed that most TCR beta V segments appeared in productive rearrangements either about 90% or about 30% of the time, which broadly matched IMGT annotations. While some public TCRs were present in many individuals, most TCR sequences turned up only very rarely across donors. Because HLA typing was missing for some donors at each locus, association tests included only the typed subset. In vitro tests confirmed that a few of the cytomegalovirus-associated TCR beta chains recognize cytomegalovirus antigens. This cohort had only TCR beta chains sequenced, and the lack of alpha or paired-chain data limited which features could be detected. Compared with the roughly 720-donor mean, donors in an Asian-associated ancestry cluster had fewer N-insertions in productive TCRs, according to a later genetic analysis. The study gave a list of 150 to 200 TCR beta chains associated with cytomegalovirus. Immune exposure information for the cohort was limited to CMV serostatus. In a later analysis, TCR association rates were found to vary across HLA loci, with the most associated TCRs seen for DRB1 alleles and the fewest for HLA-C alleles. According to the authors, the approach could potentially be generalized to other disease states and immunological phenotypes. Some IMGT-functional V segments, including TRBV6-2 and TRBV6-3, could not be told apart with the 87-base-pair reads, so those segments were excluded. In a later analysis, most CMV-associated TCR beta chains were found to appear HLA-restricted, with HLA associations seemingly driven largely by CMV exposure. Compared with equally common non-associated chains, HLA-associated TCR beta chains in a later analysis were more clonally expanded and had lower generation probabilities. A later analysis associated about 17,000 TCR beta sequences with specific HLA alleles at a false discovery rate of 0.05. Because counts were too low, 15 to 20 rarely observed V segments, including chromosome 9 orphons, were left out of the earlier analysis of over 550 of the donors. According to a later analysis, parvovirus B19, influenza, CMV and Epstein-Barr virus appeared linked to several top co-occurrence clusters. The sequencing pipeline was judged likely to have produced a cluster of highly shared sequence variants as a technical artifact. A further reported finding was that TCR beta sequences accurately predicted the HLA-A and HLA-B alleles for most subjects in the first cohort. The classifier was reported to diagnose cytomegalovirus status with high specificity and sensitivity in both the original cohort and the validation cohort. Sequencing depth was assumed to be roughly uniform across donors in the presence/absence analyses, though that assumption may not hold. Linkage disequilibrium might explain the correlated functional status among segregating V segments, but an unknown experimental factor could not be ruled out. When HLA alleles, especially DR and DQ, strongly co-occurred, attributing TCR associations to individual alleles was difficult. A later genetic analysis associated a missense DCLRE1C variant with V-gene and J-gene trimming of TCR beta chains, and an independent cohort replicated the association.

Libraries came from the immunoSEQ multiplex PCR assay. For the multiplex PCR, a mixture combining 60 forward primers for TCR Vbeta segments and 13 reverse primers for TCR Jbeta segments was used. A multiplex PCR assay on genomic DNA amplified the CDR3 region of rearranged TCR beta genes. Amplified TCR beta libraries were sequenced as 87-base-pair reads on the Illumina HiSeq System. The paper's processing steps were these. A later analysis counted about 80 million unique TCR beta chains across the 550 to 750 repertoires, and some 11 million of these chains were shared by at least two donors. Raw reads were error-corrected and collapsed into unique sequences with a nearest-neighbor algorithm that merged closely related sequences to remove PCR and sequencing errors. Alignment of CDR3 sequences to IMGT reference sequences was used to assign V, D and J gene segments. For a sequence to be retained, at least a six-nucleotide match to both a V gene segment and a J gene segment was required. Rearrangements were classified as productive when the CDR3 lacked stop codons and remained in frame with V and J, and all other rearrangements were classified as non-productive. Following IMGT convention, CDR3 was defined as the stretch from the second conserved V-encoded cysteine to the conserved J-encoded phenylalanine. Sequences without an unambiguous match to a single V gene segment were excluded from the earlier analysis of approximately 560 of the donors. In an earlier analysis of some 590 of the donors, a V segment was called functional when productive rearrangements were above 56.7%, and segregating when the standard deviation between donors exceeded 5%. A statistical classification framework was built for diagnosing cytomegalovirus status from the catalog of TCR beta chain sequences. A later analysis assigned V and J genes by comparing TCR nucleotide sequences with IMGT/GENE-DB human TR gene sequences. The TCRdist pipeline was used in a later analysis to assign CDR3 sequences and most-parsimonious VDJ recombination scenarios. In a later analysis, each TCR beta chain was defined by its CDR3 amino acid sequence together with its V-gene family, and reads without a unique V-gene family were excluded. In a later analysis, nearly 600 highly shared, low-generation-probability nucleotide sequences were removed to address suspected cross-contamination and a sequencing artifact. A later analysis calculated a clonal expansion index for each public chain from normalized within-repertoire ranks of inferred template counts. In a later analysis, generation probabilities were computed using a VDJ recombination model fitted to out-of-frame rearrangements, and the results were checked against IGoR. In a later analysis, TCR-TCR, TCR-HLA and TCR-CMV co-occurrence was scored with hypergeometric tests, and a repertoire-size bias correction was applied to TCR pairs. False discovery rates were estimated in a later analysis by permuting HLA or CMV assignments 20 times. A later analysis grouped co-occurring TCRs with DBSCAN, adding TCRdist sequence similarity when clustering within HLA-allele-positive subsets. Repertoires with fewer than 30,000 or more than 120,000 public chains, plus five repertoires with anomalous nucleotide sharing, were excluded from co-occurrence clustering. The table comes from immuneACCESS by way of TCRdb, which keeps in-frame sequences with V and J called. Part of the clones is missing from these tables; in studies checked, under half for an unresolved V gene and the rest for unknown reasons. That table is the source of V, J and clone size, and D and trimming were worked out from the DNA. This sample's table contains over 70,000 clones. The ten largest clones add up to less than 5.5% of the sample.

In total, around 600 healthy bone marrow donors made up the cohort. Cohort members were all nominally healthy when sampled, although unrecorded immune exposures were likely present. The donor tested CMV seropositive and was one of the 289 seropositive cohort members. A peripheral blood sample was provided by each donor, and peripheral blood mononuclear cells were used for TCR beta sequencing. The Qiagen DNeasy Blood Extraction Kit was used to extract genomic DNA from the blood cell samples. V loses 2 bases of germline sequence and J loses 0 bases, and the interval between the two ends is 7 bases. Per the germline V gene, SGHVS is the CDR1 and FNYEAQ is the CDR2. The cysteine opens and the phenylalanine closes a CDR3 of 14 amino acids. Only the CDR3 part of the read is kept: 42 bases, read in frame from the first base.

The source is a woman between 40 and 55 years old in good health and CMV-seropositive. The V and J genes are TRBV7-6 and TRBJ1-1; the D gene is not confidently resolved. Specimen: PBMCs. The CDR3 corresponds to CASSLNLLNTEAFF. The DNA sequence reads TGTGCCAGCAGCTTAAACCTACTGAACACTGAAGCTTTCTTT. The reference TRBV7-6 and TRBJ1-1 proteins fill in what lies around the CDR3, so the full variable domain reads GAGVSQSPRYKVTKRGQDVALRCDPISGHVSLYWYRQALGQGPEFLTYFNYEAQQDKSGLPNDRFSAERPEGSISTLTIQRTEQRDSAMYRCASSLNLLNTEAFFGQGTRLTVV.